This T cell receptor beta chain stems from a study of cytomegalovirus exposure and HLA in healthy donors (dated by TCRdb to the late 2010s). A note on the overall study: An earlier analysis of roughly 570 of the donors reported 250 to 300 Gb of sequence data and 117 million unique TCR beta sequences obtained from 180 million or so T cells. An early release that covered roughly 600 HLA-typed donors contained 250 to 350 gigabases of sequencing data and approximately 85 million unique TCR sequences. The genetic ancestry cluster associated with self-reported Caucasian donors included about 84% of the approximately 430 genotyped donors. The aim of the study was to test whether cataloging public T cell receptors could identify signatures of past pathogen exposure. The study profiled the T cell repertoires of fewer than 850 subjects by immunosequencing and related them to cytomegalovirus serostatus. Besides the first cohort of around 700 subjects, a separate validation cohort made up of roughly 130 different subjects was used. High-throughput TCR immunosequencing, statistical association of individual TCRs with disease status, and machine learning were combined to predict cytomegalovirus infection status. A later analysis re-analyzed previously published TCR beta repertoires from several hundred donors and added high-resolution HLA genotyping to study TCR occurrence patterns. Rather than drawing on any new phenotypic data, the later analysis identified candidate immune exposures from TCR beta sequences and the way those sequences occurred across donors. In an earlier analysis of 500 to 650 of the donors, high-throughput TCR beta sequencing was used to judge whether each TCR beta V gene segment behaved as functional or pseudogenic. Donor age, sex, ethnicity and CMV serostatus were compiled together with the repertoire data. A later genetic analysis took genome-wide SNP genotypes for about 55% of the 666 donors and used that subset as a discovery cohort. Every repertoire in the discovery cohort had been generated on one and the same sequencing platform. Both class I and class II loci were covered by HLA typing, at four-digit resolution. Typing coverage differed by locus: A, B, C, DRB1 and DQB1 were typed in about 620-640 donors, DQA1 in approximately 520, DPA1 in nearly 610, and DPB1 in around 490. Four to six DR-DQ haplotypes were handled as single units for association and clustering because linkage in the cohort was strong. On average, 235,054 unique TCR beta nucleotide sequences were sequenced per donor among 398 genotyped donors of the cohort, with roughly 20% of those sequences being non-productive. What the work shows at the level of the full study, not this receptor alone: The study listed 150 to 200 TCR beta chains as associated with cytomegalovirus. Most TCR sequences were seen in very few donors, while some public TCRs were found in many individuals. In a later analysis, the rate of TCR association differed among HLA loci, with DRB1 alleles having the most associated TCRs and HLA-C alleles having the fewest. The authors suggested that the approach could potentially be generalized to other disease states and immunological phenotypes. A further reported finding was that TCR beta sequences accurately predicted the HLA-A and HLA-B alleles for most subjects in the first cohort. Roughly uniform sequencing depth across donors was assumed in presence/absence analyses, although this assumption may not hold. According to a later genetic analysis, donors in an Asian-associated ancestry cluster had fewer N-insertions in productive TCRs than the roughly 700-donor mean. A cluster of highly shared sequence variants was judged likely to be a technical artifact of the sequencing pipeline. Because HLA typing was missing for some donors at each locus, association tests included only the typed subset. The cohort was sequenced for TCR beta chains only, and without alpha or paired-chain data the features that could be detected were limited. When HLA alleles, especially DR and DQ, strongly co-occurred, attributing TCR associations to individual alleles was difficult. In a later genetic analysis, a missense DCLRE1C variant was associated with V-gene and J-gene trimming of TCR beta chains, and the association was replicated in an independent cohort. Immune exposure information for the cohort was limited to CMV serostatus. A few of the identified cytomegalovirus-associated TCR beta chains were confirmed in vitro to be specific for cytomegalovirus antigens. Roughly 15 rarely observed V segments, including chromosome 9 orphons, were excluded from the earlier analysis of about 610 of the donors because counts were too low. A later analysis reported that several top co-occurrence clusters appeared linked to parvovirus B19, influenza, CMV and Epstein-Barr virus. Some IMGT-functional V segments, including TRBV6-2 and TRBV6-3, could not be told apart with the 87-base-pair reads, so those segments were excluded. In a later analysis, HLA-associated TCR beta chains were found to be more clonally expanded and to have lower generation probabilities than equally common non-associated chains. The classifier was reported to diagnose cytomegalovirus status with high specificity and sensitivity in both the original cohort and the validation cohort. Correlated functional status among segregating V segments might be attributable to linkage disequilibrium, but an unknown experimental factor could not be ruled out. An earlier analysis of 450 to 750 of the donors showed that most TCR beta V segments appeared in productive rearrangements either about 87% or about 30% of the time, which broadly matched IMGT annotations. A later analysis associated around 16,000 TCR beta sequences with specific HLA alleles at a false discovery rate of 0.05. In a later analysis, most CMV-associated TCR beta chains were found to appear HLA-restricted, with HLA associations seemingly driven largely by CMV exposure.

Library creation used the immunoSEQ multiplex PCR assay. For the multiplex PCR, a mixture combining 60 forward primers for TCR Vbeta segments and 13 reverse primers for TCR Jbeta segments was used. The CDR3 region of rearranged TCR beta genes was amplified from genomic DNA by a multiplex PCR assay. Amplified TCR beta libraries were sequenced as 87-base-pair reads on the Illumina HiSeq System. The published analysis was carried out like this. In a later analysis, some 80 million unique TCR beta chains were counted across the 500 to 700 repertoires, and roughly 11 million of these chains were shared by at least two donors. Raw reads were error-corrected and collapsed into unique sequences by a nearest-neighbor algorithm in which closely related sequences were merged to remove PCR and sequencing errors. V, D and J gene segments were assigned by aligning CDR3 sequences to IMGT reference sequences. Each retained sequence needed at least a six-nucleotide match to both a V gene segment and a J gene segment. Rearrangements were called productive when the CDR3 lacked stop codons and stayed in frame with V and J; all others were non-productive. Following IMGT convention, CDR3 was defined as the stretch from the second conserved V-encoded cysteine to the conserved J-encoded phenylalanine. The earlier analysis of about 590 of the donors excluded sequences that lacked an unambiguous match to a single V gene segment. An earlier analysis of some 500 of the donors classified V segments as functional when productive rearrangements were above 56.7% and as segregating when the standard deviation between donors was above 5%. To diagnose cytomegalovirus status from the catalog of TCR beta chain sequences, a statistical classification framework was built. In a later analysis, V and J genes were assigned by comparing TCR nucleotide sequences against IMGT/GENE-DB human TR gene sequences. In a later analysis, CDR3 sequences and most-parsimonious VDJ recombination scenarios were assigned using the TCRdist pipeline. In a later analysis, each TCR beta chain was defined by its CDR3 amino acid sequence together with its V-gene family, and reads without a unique V-gene family were excluded. A later analysis removed 592 highly shared, low-generation-probability nucleotide sequences to deal with suspected cross-contamination and a sequencing artifact. A later analysis calculated a clonal expansion index for each public chain from normalized within-repertoire ranks of inferred template counts. In a later analysis, generation probabilities were computed with a VDJ recombination model fitted to out-of-frame rearrangements, and the resulting probabilities were checked against IGoR. Hypergeometric tests were used in a later analysis to score TCR-TCR, TCR-HLA and TCR-CMV co-occurrence, with a repertoire-size bias correction applied to the TCR pairs. In a later analysis, false discovery rates were estimated by permuting HLA or CMV assignments 20 times. In a later analysis, co-occurring TCRs were grouped using DBSCAN, with TCRdist sequence similarity added in when clustering inside HLA-allele-positive subsets. Co-occurrence clustering excluded repertoires with fewer than 30,000 or more than 120,000 public chains, plus five with anomalous nucleotide sharing. Sourced from immuneACCESS, this table was stored by TCRdb with only in-frame sequences that have V and J called. A share of the clones is absent; for the studies checked, an unresolved V gene accounts for under half, and the remainder has no known explanation. D and trimming come from the DNA, and the V and J calls and clone size come from that table. For this sample, the table gives 75,000 to 95,000 clones. The ten most abundant clones make up 5% to 6.5% of the sample.

The CDR3 contains 15 residues, cysteine and valine counted. Left in the record is the CDR3 DNA by itself, 45 bases read in frame from the first base. V loses 1 base of germline sequence and J loses 0 bases, and the interval between the two ends is 10 bases. For CDR1 and CDR2, the germline V gene lists LGHNA and YSLEER. Note on this clone: Its antigen is unknown.

In total, approximately 610 healthy bone marrow donors made up the cohort. At the time of sampling, all cohort members were nominally healthy, though unrecorded immune exposures were likely present. The donor tested CMV seropositive, placing the donor among the approximately 310 seropositive members of the cohort. Every donor gave a peripheral blood sample, and the peripheral blood mononuclear cells from that sample were used for TCR beta sequencing. The Qiagen DNeasy Blood Extraction Kit was used to extract genomic DNA from the blood cell samples. The sequencing input was PBMCs. The receptor chain draws on TRBV4-3 and TRBJ2-7; the D gene is possibly TRBD1, with 6 bases matching. This clonotype was obtained from a girl aged 10 to 17 in good health and CMV-seropositive. The CDR3 sequence is CASSQGTGFSYEQYV. The DNA sequence follows: TGCGCCAGCAGCCAAGGCACAGGGTTCTCCTACGAGCAGTACGTC.